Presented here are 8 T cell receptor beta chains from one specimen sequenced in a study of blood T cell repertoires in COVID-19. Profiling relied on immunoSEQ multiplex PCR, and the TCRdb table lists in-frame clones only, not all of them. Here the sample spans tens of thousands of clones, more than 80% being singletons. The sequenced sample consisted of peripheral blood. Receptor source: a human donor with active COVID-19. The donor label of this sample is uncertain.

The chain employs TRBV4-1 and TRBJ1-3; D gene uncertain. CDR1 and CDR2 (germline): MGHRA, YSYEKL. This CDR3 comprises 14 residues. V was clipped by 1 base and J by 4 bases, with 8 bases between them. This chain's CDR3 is CASSQGLEGNTIYF. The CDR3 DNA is TGCGCCAGCAGCCAAGGTCTGGAGGGAAACACCATATATTTT.

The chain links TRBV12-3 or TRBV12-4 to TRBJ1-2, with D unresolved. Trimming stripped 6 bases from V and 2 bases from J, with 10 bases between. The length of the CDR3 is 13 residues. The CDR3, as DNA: TGTGCCAGCAGCCAAGTGCAGAACTATGGCTACACCTTC. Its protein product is CASSQVQNYGYTF.

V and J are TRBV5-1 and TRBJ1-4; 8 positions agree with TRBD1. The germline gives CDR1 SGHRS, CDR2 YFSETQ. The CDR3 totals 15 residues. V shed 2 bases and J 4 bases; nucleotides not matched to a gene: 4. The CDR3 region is CASSFGQGGNEKLFF. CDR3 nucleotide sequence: TGCGCCAGCAGCTTCGGACAGGGAGGTAATGAAAAACTGTTTTTT.

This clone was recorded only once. Written as DNA, the CDR3 is TGTGCCAGCAGCAGGGGGACAGGGATTTACAATGAGCAGTTCTTC. Its translation: CASSRGTGIYNEQFF. V and J are TRBV7-9 and TRBJ2-1; 9 bases agree with TRBD1. The CDR3 is 15 amino acids. V was pared by 5 bases and J by 4 bases, with 6 bases of the junction left unmatched. Germline V gives CDR1 SEHNR, CDR2 FQNEAQ (reference sequence). The entire variable domain, with the rest obtained from reference TRBV7-9 and TRBJ2-1, is as follows: DTGVSQNPRHKITKRGQNVTFRCDPISEHNRLYWYRQTLGQGPEFLTYFQNEAQLEKSRLLSDRFSAERPKGSFSTLEIQRTEQGDSAMYLCASSRGTGIYNEQFFGPGTRLTVL.

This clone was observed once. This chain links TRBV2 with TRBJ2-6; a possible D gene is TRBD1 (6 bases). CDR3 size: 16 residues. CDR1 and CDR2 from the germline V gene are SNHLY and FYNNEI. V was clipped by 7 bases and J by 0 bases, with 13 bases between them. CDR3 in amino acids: CASTKDRNSGANVLTF. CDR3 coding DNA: TGTGCCAGCACTAAGGACAGAAACTCTGGGGCCAACGTCCTGACTTTC.

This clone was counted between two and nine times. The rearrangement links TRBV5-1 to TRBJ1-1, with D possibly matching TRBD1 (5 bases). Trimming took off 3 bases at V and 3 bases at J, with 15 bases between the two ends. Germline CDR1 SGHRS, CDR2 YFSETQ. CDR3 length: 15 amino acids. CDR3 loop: CASSSGGQGDTEAFF. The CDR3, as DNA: TGCGCCAGCAGCTCGGGTGGGCAGGGCGACACTGAAGCTTTCTTT.

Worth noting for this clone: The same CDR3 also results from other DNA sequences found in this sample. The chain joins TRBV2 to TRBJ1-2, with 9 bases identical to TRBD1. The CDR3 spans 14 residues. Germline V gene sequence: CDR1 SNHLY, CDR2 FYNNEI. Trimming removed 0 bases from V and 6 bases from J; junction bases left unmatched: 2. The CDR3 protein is CASSEAGTGNGYTF. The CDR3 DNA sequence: TGTGCCAGCAGTGAAGCCGGGACAGGGAATGGCTACACCTTC.

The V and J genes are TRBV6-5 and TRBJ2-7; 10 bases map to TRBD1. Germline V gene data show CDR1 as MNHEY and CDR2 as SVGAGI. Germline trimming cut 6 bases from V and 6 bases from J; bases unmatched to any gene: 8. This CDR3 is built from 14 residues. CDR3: CASSPPGQGTEQYF. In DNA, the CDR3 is TGTGCCAGCAGCCCACCGGGACAGGGGACCGAGCAGTACTTC.